The sequence of this TCR beta chain was determined in a study of T cells in Graves' hyperthyroidism and ophthalmopathy. What was amplified from RNA transcripts were TCR beta CDR3 regions. HTBI primers drove first-round RT-PCR of the TCR CDR3. TCRdb processed the multiplex PCR reads anew with MiXCR; each CDR3 protein has one entry. Of 700,000 or so distinct CDR3 sequences listed, about 15% are singletons. The source is a man aged 18 to 29 with Graves' hyperthyroidism. Sequencing was performed on blood.

The CDR3 protein is CASSLAPIGQPQHF. Written as DNA, the CDR3 is TGTGCCAGCAGCTTAGCGCCCATCGGACAGCCCCAGCATTTT. The chain recombines TRBV7-2 with TRBJ1-5; no reliable D call. CDR3 size: 14 residues. Germline V gives CDR1 SGHTA, CDR2 FQGNSA. Between the trimmed V and J ends, which lost 0 bases and 7 bases, there was a span of 10 bases. Full variable domain (remainder filled in from reference TRBV7-2 and TRBJ1-5): GAGVSQSPSNKVTEKGKDVELRCDPISGHTALYWYRQSLGQGLEFLIYFQGNSAPDKSGLPSDRFSAERTGGSVSTLTIQRTQQEDSAVYLCASSLAPIGQPQHFGDGTRLSIL.